The 19 T cell receptor beta chains below come from one sample, sequenced in a study of OX40 agonist ivuxolimab in advanced cancers. The assay was immunoSEQ multiplex PCR, and TCRdb's table has in-frame clones only and misses some. The table records 40,000 to 50,000 clones, 70% to 90% of them present only once. Sample: CD4+ or CD8+ T cells sorted from blood, taken in a trial of the OX40 agonist ivuxolimab. These TCRs come from an adult with an advanced solid tumor such as melanoma, head and neck, liver or kidney cancer.

The gene calls are TRBV4-1 and TRBJ1-5; perhaps TRBD1 as D (5 bases). This CDR3 spans 15 amino acids. V was clipped by 4 bases and J by 0 bases, with 10 bases between them. Germline V gene lookup returns CDR1 MGHRA and CDR2 YSYEKL. The chain's CDR3 is CASSPVDTSNQPQHF. The CDR3 region has the DNA TGCGCCAGCAGCCCCGTGGACACTAGCAATCAGCCCCAGCATTTT.

The J gene is TRBJ1-2, the V gene TRBV12-2. TRBV12-2 is deemed a pseudogene. The CDR3 spans 13 residues. Written as DNA, the CDR3 is TGTGCCAGCAGCGTCACACCCCGCGGGGGCTACACCTTC. Its translation: CASSVTPRGGYTF.

The rearrangement joins TRBV19 to TRBJ1-1; D gene unclear. Germline assignment: CDR1 LNHDA and CDR2 SQIVND (reference sequence). The CDR3 contains 14 residues. The germline V and J ends were trimmed by 1 base and 4 bases, with 10 bases remaining between them. The CDR3 DNA sequence: TGTGCCAGTAGTATAGGAGGGATCGGCACTGAAGCTTTCTTT. It codes for CASSIGGIGTEAFF. Combining the CDR3 with reference TRBV19 and TRBJ1-1 gives the whole variable domain DGGITQSPKYLFRKEGQNVTLSCEQNLNHDAMYWYRQDPGQGLRLIYYSQIVNDFQKGDIAEGYSVSREKKESFPLTVTSAQKNPTAFYLCASSIGGIGTEAFFGQGTRLTVV.

This rearrangement joins TRBV7-9 to TRBJ2-2; no definite D call. V shed 2 bases and J shed 9 bases, with 1 base lying between them. Germline CDR1 reads SEHNR; CDR2 reads FQNEAQ (reference sequence). CDR3 length: 10 amino acids. DNA of the CDR3: TGTGCCAGCAGCTTATGGGAGCTGTTTTTT. Translated: CASSLWELFF.

The chain links TRBV5-1 to TRBJ2-1, with 12 bases matching TRBD1. This CDR3 is built from 14 residues. V lost 4 bases and J lost 8; bases outside the gene matches: 4. Germline CDR1 reads SGHRS; CDR2 reads YFSETQ. The CDR3 is CASSGDRGLDEQFF. The CDR3 DNA reads TGCGCCAGCAGCGGGGACAGGGGGCTAGATGAGCAGTTCTTC. The complete variable domain, with remaining parts taken from reference TRBV5-1 and TRBJ2-1, reads KAGVTQTPRYLIKTRGQQVTLSCSPISGHRSVSWYQQTPGQGLQFLFEYFSETQRNKGNFPGRFSGRQFSNSRSEMNVSTLELGDSALYLCASSGDRGLDEQFFGPGTRLTVL.

V gene TRBV7-2 combines with J gene TRBJ2-7; D is uncertain. The length of the CDR3 is 12 residues. The V end lost 4 bases, the J end lost 4 bases, and 8 bases lay between the germline ends. Germline CDR1 and CDR2: SGHTA and FQGNSA. For the CDR3, the DNA is TGTGCCAGCAGCTCCTCGGAGTACGAGCAGTACTTC. This gives the protein CASSSSEYEQYF.

This chain joins TRBV2 and TRBJ1-2; the match to TRBD1 covers 10 bases. V lost 6 bases and J lost 7; bases outside the gene matches: 14. Germline V CDR1 and CDR2: SNHLY, FYNNEI. This CDR3 has 16 residues. In DNA, the CDR3 is TGTGCCAGCAGACAGGGACAGGGGCGCCGTTCCTCTGGCTACACCTTC. Translating it yields CASRQGQGRRSSGYTF.

The chain links TRBV5-6 to TRBJ2-3; 7 bases fit TRBD2. Trimming removed 7 bases from V and 0 bases from J; junction bases left unmatched: 5. CDR3 length: 14 amino acids. CDR1 is SGHDT and CDR2 is YYEEEE in the germline V gene. CDR3 bases: TGTGCCAGCGACAGCGGGGCTAGCACAGATACGCAGTATTTT. Protein: CASDSGASTDTQYF. The whole variable domain, remainder taken from reference TRBV5-6 and TRBJ2-3, is DAGVTQSPTHLIKTRGQQVTLRCSPKSGHDTVSWYQQALGQGPQFIFQYYEEEERQRGNFPDRFSGHQFPNYSSELNVNALLLGDSALYLCASDSGASTDTQYFGPGTRLTVL.

The rearrangement uses TRBV27 and TRBJ2-3, with 8 bases matching TRBD1. CDR1 and CDR2 from the germline V gene are MNHEY and SMNVEV (reference sequence). With 2 bases clipped from V and 2 bases from J, the junction kept 9 bases outside the gene matches. The CDR3 has 17 amino acids. The CDR3 loop is CASSLRPQGAHTDTQYF. In DNA, the CDR3 is TGTGCCAGCAGTTTACGACCCCAGGGGGCCCACACAGATACGCAGTATTTT.

The chain recombines TRBV7-9 with TRBJ2-7, with TRBD1 matching over 8 bases. The CDR3 has 14 residues. V gave up 8 bases and J gave up 5 bases; unmatched junction bases: 11. Per germline, CDR1 SEHNR and CDR2 FQNEAQ (reference sequence). The DNA of the CDR3 is TGTGCCAGCCGGCCGGGCAGGGGGCTGCACGAGCAGTACTTC. Its protein product is CASRPGRGLHEQYF.

The table lists this clone with a count of one. The chain recombines TRBV27 with TRBJ2-1; D is unclear. The germline V gene has CDR1 MNHEY and CDR2 SMNVEV (reference sequence). Between the trimmed V and J ends, which lost 0 bases and 6 bases, there was a span of 15 bases. The CDR3 consists of 16 residues. The CDR3 region has the DNA TGTGCCAGCAGTTTATCTCTGGGGATAAGGGTCAATGAGCAGTTCTTC. It translates to CASSLSLGIRVNEQFF.

The J gene is TRBJ1-5, the V gene TRBV6-6; perhaps TRBD1 as D (6 bases). Trimming took off 4 bases at V and 9 bases at J, with 19 bases between the two ends. The CDR3 consists of 15 residues. The V gene's germline CDR1 is MNHNY and CDR2 SVGAGI (reference sequence). The CDR3 reads CASSSRGGAGGPQHF. The CDR3 nucleotides read TGTGCCAGCAGTTCCAGGGGCGGGGCCGGGGGGCCCCAGCATTTT.

V usage is TRBV9 and J usage is TRBJ1-2; D gene unclear. The germline gives CDR1 SGDLS, CDR2 YYNGEE. This CDR3 is built from 14 residues. Trimming left V 3 bases short and J 0 bases short, with 9 bases between. Here the CDR3 reads CASSGVFANYGYTF. The CDR3 nucleotides are TGTGCCAGCAGCGGGGTGTTCGCTAACTATGGCTACACCTTC.

The rearrangement joins TRBV6-5 to TRBJ2-2; D possibly matches TRBD1 or TRBD2 (5 bases each). The CDR3 spans 15 residues. Trimming pared 2 bases from V and 6 bases from J, leaving 13 bases between. The germline V gene encodes CDR1 MNHEY and CDR2 SVGAGI. The CDR3 nucleotides are TGTGCCAGCAGTTACCCCGGGACGGCCCCCGGGGAGCTGTTTTTT. Its protein product is CASSYPGTAPGELFF.

The V gene is TRBV5-5, the J gene TRBJ1-2, with a possible D match to TRBD1 (5 bases). The CDR3 extends over 14 amino acids. Germline assignment: CDR1 SGHKS and CDR2 YYEKEE (reference sequence). Trimming stripped 5 bases from V and 0 bases from J, with 11 bases between. CDR3 sequence reads: CASRARGANYGYTF. The CDR3 region has the DNA TGTGCCAGCAGGGCTAGGGGAGCTAACTATGGCTACACCTTC.

The chain uses TRBV27 and TRBJ2-5, with 7 bases aligning to TRBD1. The CDR3 is made up of 18 amino acids. The V gene's germline CDR1 is MNHEY and CDR2 SMNVEV (reference sequence). With 3 bases clipped from V and 0 bases from J, the junction kept 13 bases outside the gene matches. Here the CDR3 reads CASSLGQNPSMYQETQYF. The CDR3 nucleotides read TGTGCCAGCAGTTTGGGACAGAATCCTTCAATGTACCAAGAGACCCAGTACTTC.

The rearrangement uses TRBV10-3 and TRBJ2-3; 10 bases map to TRBD2. There are 18 residues in the CDR3. Germline V gene sequence: CDR1 ENHRY, CDR2 SYGVKD. Germline trimming cut 3 bases from V and 5 bases from J; bases unmatched to any gene: 14. CDR3 residues: CAISDPTRAGGPLDTQYF. CDR3 DNA sequence: TGTGCCATCAGTGATCCCACTCGAGCGGGAGGGCCGTTAGATACGCAGTATTTT.

This chain connects TRBV27 to TRBJ2-3, with no clear D. Trimming removed 5 bases from V and 5 bases from J, with 8 bases in between. The CDR3 consists of 12 residues. Germline CDR1 reads MNHEY; CDR2 reads SMNVEV (reference sequence). The CDR3 DNA sequence: TGTGCCAGCAGTAAGACTGGAGATACGCAGTATTTT. It specifies CASSKTGDTQYF.

The V call is TRBV7-2, the J call TRBJ2-7; no firm D call. Germline CDR1 SGHTA, CDR2 FQGNSA. V shed 3 bases and J shed 2 bases, with 11 bases lying between them. CDR3 length: 14 amino acids. CDR3 amino acids: CASSFSAATYEQYF. The DNA for the CDR3 is TGTGCCAGCAGCTTCTCTGCGGCAACCTACGAGCAGTACTTC.